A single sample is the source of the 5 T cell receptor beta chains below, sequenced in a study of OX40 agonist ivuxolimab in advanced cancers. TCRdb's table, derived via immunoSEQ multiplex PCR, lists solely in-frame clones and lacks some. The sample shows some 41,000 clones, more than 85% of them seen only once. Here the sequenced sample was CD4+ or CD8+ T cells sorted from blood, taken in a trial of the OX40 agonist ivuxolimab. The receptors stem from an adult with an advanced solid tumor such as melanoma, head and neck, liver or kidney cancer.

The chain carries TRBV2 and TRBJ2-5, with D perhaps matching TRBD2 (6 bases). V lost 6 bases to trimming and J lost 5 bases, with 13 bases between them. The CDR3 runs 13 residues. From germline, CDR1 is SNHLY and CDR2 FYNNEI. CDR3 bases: TGTGCCAGCAGGGCGGGGCAAAGGGAGACCCAGTACTTC. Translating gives CASRAGQRETQYF.

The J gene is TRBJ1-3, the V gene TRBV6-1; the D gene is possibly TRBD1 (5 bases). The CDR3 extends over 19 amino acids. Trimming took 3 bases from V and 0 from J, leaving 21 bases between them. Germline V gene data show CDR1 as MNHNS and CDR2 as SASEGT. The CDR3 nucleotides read TGTGCCAGCAGTGATTTCTTGGACACATCAAGACTCTCTGGAAACACCATATATTTT. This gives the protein CASSDFLDTSRLSGNTIYF.

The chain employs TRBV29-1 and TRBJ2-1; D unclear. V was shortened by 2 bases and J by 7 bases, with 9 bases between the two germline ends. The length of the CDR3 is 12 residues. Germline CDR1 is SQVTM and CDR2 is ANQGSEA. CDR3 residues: CSVERAGNEQFF. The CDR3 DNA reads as TGCAGCGTTGAACGCGCCGGGAATGAGCAGTTCTTC.

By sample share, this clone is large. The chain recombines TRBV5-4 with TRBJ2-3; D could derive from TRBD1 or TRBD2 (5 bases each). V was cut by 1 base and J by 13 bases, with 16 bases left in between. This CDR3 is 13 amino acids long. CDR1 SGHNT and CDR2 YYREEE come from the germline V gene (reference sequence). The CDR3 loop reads CASSLSSLGDKYF. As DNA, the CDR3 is TGTGCCAGCAGCTTGTCCAGTTTGGGGGATAAGTATTTT.

The CDR3 nucleotides read TGTGCCAGCAGCTCCCCGAACTTCTACGAGCAGTACTTC. It codes for CASSSPNFYEQYF. The chain is built from TRBV13 and TRBJ2-7; D call uncertain. The CDR3 length is 13 residues. V gave up 4 bases and J gave up 3 bases, with 10 bases separating them. Germline values: CDR1 PRHDT, CDR2 FYEKMQ (reference sequence).